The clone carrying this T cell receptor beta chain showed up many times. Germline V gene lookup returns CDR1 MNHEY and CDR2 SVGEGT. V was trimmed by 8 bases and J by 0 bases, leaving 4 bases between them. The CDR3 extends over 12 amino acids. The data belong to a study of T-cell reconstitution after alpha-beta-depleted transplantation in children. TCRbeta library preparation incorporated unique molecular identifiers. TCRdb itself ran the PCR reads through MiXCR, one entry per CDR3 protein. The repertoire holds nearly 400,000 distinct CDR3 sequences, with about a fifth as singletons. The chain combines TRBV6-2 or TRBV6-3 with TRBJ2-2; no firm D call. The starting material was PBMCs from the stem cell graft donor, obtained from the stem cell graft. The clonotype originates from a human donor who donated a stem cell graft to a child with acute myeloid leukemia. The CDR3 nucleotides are TGTGCCAGCTGGACGAACACCGGGGAGCTGTTTTTT. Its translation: CASWTNTGELFF.